A single sample gave rise to the 15 T cell receptor beta chains below, sequenced in a study of blood T cell repertoires in COVID-19. Repertoires were generated with immunoSEQ multiplex PCR, while TCRdb's copy carries only in-frame clones and drops some. The sample records 100,000 or so clones, roughly 84% being singletons. Sequenced sample: peripheral blood. The receptors derive from a woman in her sixties or seventies with acute or convalescent COVID-19.

This clone occurred once. The chain is built from TRBV24-1 and TRBJ2-3; TRBD1 aligns across 7 bases. Trimming removed 3 bases from V and 6 bases from J; junction bases left unmatched: 11. This CDR3 is 16 amino acids long. The V gene's germline CDR1 is KGHDR and CDR2 SFDVKD. In DNA form, the CDR3 reads TGTGCCACCAGTGATCCGGCAGGGGTAGGGGGCGATACGCAGTATTTT. It encodes CATSDPAGVGGDTQYF.

The chain combines TRBV9 with TRBJ2-6; the D gene is possibly TRBD1 (5 bases). With 2 bases removed from V and 0 bases from J, the gap between germline ends came to 15 bases. Germline CDR1 SGDLS, CDR2 YYNGEE. The CDR3 covers 18 residues. CDR3 sequence reads: CASSVEARAHSGANVLTF. The CDR3 DNA sequence: TGTGCCAGCAGCGTGGAAGCCAGGGCCCACTCTGGGGCCAACGTCCTGACTTTC.

The CDR3 region has the DNA TGTGCCTGGAGTGTATCCAGGGGAGCAGATACGCAGTATTTT. Translating it yields CAWSVSRGADTQYF. V usage is TRBV30 and J usage is TRBJ2-3; the D gene is possibly TRBD1 (6 bases). This CDR3 region has 14 residues. The V and J ends lost 0 bases and 4 bases respectively, with 11 bases between them. CDR1 GTSNPN and CDR2 SVGIG come from the germline V gene (reference sequence). The full variable domain, its missing parts supplied by reference TRBV30 and TRBJ2-3, is SQTIHQWPATLVQPVGSPLSLECTVEGTSNPNLYWYRQAAGRGLQLLFYSVGIGQISSEVPQNLSASRPQDRQFILSSKKLLLSDSGFYLCAWSVSRGADTQYFGPGTRLTVL.

The chain combines TRBV2 with TRBJ2-1, with 11 bases aligning to TRBD1. This CDR3 spans 15 amino acids. The V gene's germline CDR1 is SNHLY and CDR2 FYNNEI. V gave up 4 bases and J gave up 4 bases; unmatched junction bases: 3. In DNA form, the CDR3 reads TGTGCCAGCAGTGCGGGACAGGGGGTTTACAATGAGCAGTTCTTC. This codes for CASSAGQGVYNEQFF.

The chain combines TRBV3-1 (or the pseudogene TRBV3-2) with TRBJ1-1; TRBD1 matches 8 bases. The CDR3 has 14 amino acids. J was trimmed by 4 bases and V by 2 bases; bases with no gene match: 3. Per germline, CDR1 LGHDT and CDR2 YNNKEL (reference sequence). This CDR3 is CASSQQGATTEAFF. The CDR3 DNA sequence: TGTGCCAGCAGCCAACAGGGGGCGACCACTGAAGCTTTCTTT.

Regarding this clone: Other DNA variants within this sample encode the same CDR3. V gene TRBV4-3 combines with J gene TRBJ1-2, with D maybe TRBD1 (5 bases). This CDR3 has 13 amino acids. The V gene's germline CDR1 is LGHNA and CDR2 YSLEER. V was shortened by 0 bases and J by 6 bases, with 8 bases between the two germline ends. The CDR3 loop is CASSQDRGDGYTF. DNA of the CDR3: TGCGCCAGCAGCCAAGATCGGGGGGATGGCTACACCTTC.

This clone was seen a few times. Other nucleotide sequences in the sample specify the same CDR3. The chain links TRBV29-1 to TRBJ1-1; the D is unclear. Trimming cost V 3 bases and J 10 bases, with 3 bases left between them. There are 8 residues in the CDR3. Germline V gene sequence: CDR1 SQVTM, CDR2 ANQGSEA. CDR3 amino acids: CSVERAFF. CDR3 DNA: TGCAGCGTTGAGAGAGCTTTCTTT. Full variable domain (rest looked up from reference TRBV29-1 and TRBJ1-1): SAVISQKPSRDICQRGTSLTIQCQVDSQVTMMFWYRQQPGQSLTLIATANQGSEATYESGFVIDKFPISRPNLTFSTLTVSNMSPEDSSIYLCSVERAFFGQGTRLTVV.

The V and J genes are TRBV5-6 and TRBJ1-6; a weak D match, TRBD1 (6 bases). Trimming removed 9 bases at V and 5 bases at J, with 18 bases between. This CDR3 contains 15 residues. The germline V gene has CDR1 SGHDT and CDR2 YYEEEE. CDR3: CATSSGYRDNSPLHF. The CDR3 nucleotides read TGTGCCACCTCATCGGGGTACAGGGATAATTCACCCCTCCACTTT.

The chain has TRBV28 and TRBJ1-3; 7 bases align to TRBD1. V was clipped by 7 bases and J by 8 bases; unmatched bases: 8. Germline values: CDR1 MDHEN, CDR2 SYDVKM. The CDR3 covers 13 residues. The CDR3 DNA reads TGTGCCAGCACTAATAGACAGGGACACACCATATATTTT. It codes for CASTNRQGHTIYF.

The CDR3 coding sequence is TGCGCCAGCAGCCAGGGACTAGCGGGGGTACCCTTCTCCAATGAGCAGTTCTTC. Amino acids: CASSQGLAGVPFSNEQFF. V gene TRBV5-1 combines with J gene TRBJ2-1, with 14 positions matching TRBD2. V trimming: 4 bases; J trimming: 6 bases; junction bases outside the gene matches: 12. This CDR3 is 18 amino acids long. In germline, CDR1 is SGHRS, CDR2 YFSETQ.

V is TRBV30 and J is TRBJ1-1, with 8 bases aligning to TRBD1. CDR3 length: 12 residues. Unmatched junction bases numbered 5, after V lost 6 bases and J lost 5 bases. Germline CDR1 reads GTSNPN; CDR2 reads SVGIG (reference sequence). The chain's CDR3 is CACDRGGTEAFF. The CDR3 nucleotides are TGTGCCTGTGACAGGGGAGGAACTGAAGCTTTCTTT.

The chain employs TRBV12-3 or TRBV12-4 and TRBJ1-2, with TRBD1 as a possible D gene (6 bases). The V end lost 1 base, the J end lost 4 bases, and 7 bases lay between the germline ends. The CDR3 extends over 13 amino acids. The CDR3 sequence: CASSLGTVYGYTF. CDR3 nucleotide sequence: TGTGCCAGCAGTTTAGGGACAGTCTATGGCTACACCTTC.

This clone was seen a few times. This sequence joins TRBV9 and TRBJ1-4; 11 positions match TRBD1. V lost 3 bases to trimming and J lost 6 bases; unmatched junction nucleotides: 4. Germline values: CDR1 SGDLS, CDR2 YYNGEE. This CDR3 spans 15 amino acids. The CDR3: CASSADRGRDEKLFF. The DNA for the CDR3 is TGTGCCAGCAGCGCGGACAGGGGGCGGGATGAAAAACTGTTTTTT.

V usage is TRBV27 and J usage is TRBJ1-1; D unclear. The CDR3 consists of 20 residues. Germline CDR1 and CDR2: MNHEY and SMNVEV (reference sequence). Trimming pared 2 bases from V and 3 bases from J, leaving 28 bases between. The chain's CDR3 is CASSLRPLRETGVGDTEAFF. The CDR3, as DNA: TGTGCCAGCAGTTTAAGGCCGTTAAGGGAGACCGGGGTGGGTGACACTGAAGCTTTCTTT.

The genes are TRBV5-1 and TRBJ2-2; D is uncertain. V lost 0 bases, J lost 7 bases, and 4 bases lay in between. In germline, CDR1 is SGHRS, CDR2 YFSETQ. The CDR3 loop spans 12 amino acids. CDR3 residues: CASSLVYGELFF. The CDR3 DNA sequence: TGCGCCAGCAGCTTGGTTTACGGGGAGCTGTTTTTT.